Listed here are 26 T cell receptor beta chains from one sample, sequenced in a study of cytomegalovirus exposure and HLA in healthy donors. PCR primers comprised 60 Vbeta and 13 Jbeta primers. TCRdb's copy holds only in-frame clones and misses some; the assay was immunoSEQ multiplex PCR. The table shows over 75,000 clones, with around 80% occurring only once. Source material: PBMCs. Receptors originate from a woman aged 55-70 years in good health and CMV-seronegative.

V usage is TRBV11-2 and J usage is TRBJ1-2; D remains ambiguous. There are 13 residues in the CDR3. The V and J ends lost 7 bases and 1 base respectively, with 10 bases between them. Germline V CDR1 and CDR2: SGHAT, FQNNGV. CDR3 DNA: TGTGCCAGCACCCGTTTTAGTAACTATGGCTACACCTTC. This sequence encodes CASTRFSNYGYTF.

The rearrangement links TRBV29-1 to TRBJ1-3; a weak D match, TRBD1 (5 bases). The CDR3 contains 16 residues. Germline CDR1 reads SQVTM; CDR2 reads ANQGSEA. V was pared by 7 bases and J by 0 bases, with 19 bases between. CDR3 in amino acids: CSGQLGTSFSGNTIYF. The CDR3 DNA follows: TGCAGCGGTCAACTCGGGACTTCCTTCTCTGGAAACACCATATATTTT.

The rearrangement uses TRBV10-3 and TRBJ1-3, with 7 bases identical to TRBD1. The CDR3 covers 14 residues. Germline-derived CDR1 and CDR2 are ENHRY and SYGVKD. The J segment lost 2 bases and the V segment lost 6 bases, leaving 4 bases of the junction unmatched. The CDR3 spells CAIREGAAGNTIYF. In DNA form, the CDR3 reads TGTGCCATCAGGGAGGGGGCCGCTGGAAACACCATATATTTT.

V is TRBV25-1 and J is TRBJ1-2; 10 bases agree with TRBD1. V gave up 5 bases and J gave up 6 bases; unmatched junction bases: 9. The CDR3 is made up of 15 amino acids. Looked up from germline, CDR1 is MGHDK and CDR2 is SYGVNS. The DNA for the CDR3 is TGTGCCAGCAGTTCCCAGCCGGGACAGGGGAATGGCTACACCTTC. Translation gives CASSSQPGQGNGYTF.

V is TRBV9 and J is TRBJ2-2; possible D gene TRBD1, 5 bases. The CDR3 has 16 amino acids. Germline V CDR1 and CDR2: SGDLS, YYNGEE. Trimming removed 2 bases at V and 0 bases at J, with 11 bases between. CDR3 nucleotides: TGTGCCAGCAGCGTTACAGGATTCGCGAACACCGGGGAGCTGTTTTTT. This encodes CASSVTGFANTGELFF.

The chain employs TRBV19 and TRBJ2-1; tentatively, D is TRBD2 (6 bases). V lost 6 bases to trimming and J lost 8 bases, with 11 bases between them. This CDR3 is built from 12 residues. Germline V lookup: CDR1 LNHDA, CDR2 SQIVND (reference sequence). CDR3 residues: CASRGTSYEQFF. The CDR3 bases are TGTGCCAGTAGGGGGACTTCCTATGAGCAGTTCTTC.

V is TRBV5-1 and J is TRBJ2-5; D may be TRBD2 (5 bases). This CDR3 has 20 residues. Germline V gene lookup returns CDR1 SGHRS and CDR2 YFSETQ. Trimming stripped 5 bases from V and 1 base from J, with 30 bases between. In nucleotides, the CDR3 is TGCGCCAGCAGGCCCTCCTGGGCTACTGATCTAACTAGTCCCCAAGAGACCCAGTACTTC. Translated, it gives CASRPSWATDLTSPQETQYF.

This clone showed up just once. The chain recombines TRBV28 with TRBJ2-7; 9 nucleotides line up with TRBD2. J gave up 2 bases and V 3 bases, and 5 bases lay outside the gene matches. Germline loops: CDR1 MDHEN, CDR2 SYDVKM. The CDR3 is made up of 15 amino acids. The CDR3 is CASSLGLADAYEQYF. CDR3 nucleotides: TGTGCCAGCAGTTTGGGACTAGCTGATGCCTACGAGCAGTACTTC.

The CDR3 is CASSSARGYQETQYF. The CDR3 region has the DNA TGTGCCAGCAGCTCGGCCCGGGGGTACCAAGAGACCCAGTACTTC. The chain carries TRBV11-2 and TRBJ2-5, with D perhaps TRBD2 (6 bases). There are 15 residues in the CDR3. V gave up 4 bases and J gave up 0 bases, with 12 bases separating them. The germline V gene encodes CDR1 SGHAT and CDR2 FQNNGV. Filled out from reference TRBV11-2 and TRBJ2-5, the complete variable domain reads EAGVAQSPRYKIIEKRQSVAFWCNPISGHATLYWYQQILGQGPKLLIQFQNNGVVDDSQLPKDRFSAERLKGVDSTLKIQPAKLEDSAVYLCASSSARGYQETQYFGPGTRLLVL.

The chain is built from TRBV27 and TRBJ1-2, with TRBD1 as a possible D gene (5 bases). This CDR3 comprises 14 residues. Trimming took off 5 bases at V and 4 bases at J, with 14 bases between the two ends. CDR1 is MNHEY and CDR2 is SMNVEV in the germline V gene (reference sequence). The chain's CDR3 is CASSPRRGGYGYTF. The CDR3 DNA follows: TGTGCCAGCAGTCCGAGGCGGGGCGGCTATGGCTACACCTTC.

This CDR3 reads CASSYSTSGRNIQYF. CDR3 nucleotides: TGTGCCAGCAGTTACTCCACTAGCGGGAGGAACATTCAGTACTTC. The chain carries TRBV6-5 and TRBJ2-4; TRBD2 agrees at 12 bases. Germline V lookup: CDR1 MNHEY, CDR2 SVGAGI. The CDR3 spans 15 residues. V gave up 0 bases and J gave up 7 bases; unmatched junction bases: 1.

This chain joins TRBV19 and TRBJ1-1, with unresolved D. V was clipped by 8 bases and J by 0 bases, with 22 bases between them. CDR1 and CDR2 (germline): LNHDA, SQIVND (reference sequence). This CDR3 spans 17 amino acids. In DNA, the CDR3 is TGTGCCAGTTCATACGGTTTAAAATTCCTTATGAACACTGAAGCTTTCTTT. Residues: CASSYGLKFLMNTEAFF.

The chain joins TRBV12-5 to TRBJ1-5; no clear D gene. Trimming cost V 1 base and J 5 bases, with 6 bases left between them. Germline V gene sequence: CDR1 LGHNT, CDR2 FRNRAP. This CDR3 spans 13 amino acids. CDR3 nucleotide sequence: TGTGCTAGTGGTTTGGAGACTGATCAGCCCCAGCATTTT. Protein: CASGLETDQPQHF.

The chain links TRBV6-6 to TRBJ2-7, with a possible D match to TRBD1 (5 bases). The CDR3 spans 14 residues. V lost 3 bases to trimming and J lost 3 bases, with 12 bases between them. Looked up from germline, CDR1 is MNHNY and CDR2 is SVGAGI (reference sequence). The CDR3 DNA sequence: TGTGCCAGCAGTTATTTGACAGCTCTCTACGAGCAGTACTTC. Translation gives CASSYLTALYEQYF.

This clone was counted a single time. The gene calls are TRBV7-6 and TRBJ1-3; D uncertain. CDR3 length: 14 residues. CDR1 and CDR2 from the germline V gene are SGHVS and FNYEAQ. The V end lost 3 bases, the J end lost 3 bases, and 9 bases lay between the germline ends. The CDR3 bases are TGTGCCAGCAGCTTTGCAGGCGTTGGAAACACCATATATTTT. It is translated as CASSFAGVGNTIYF.

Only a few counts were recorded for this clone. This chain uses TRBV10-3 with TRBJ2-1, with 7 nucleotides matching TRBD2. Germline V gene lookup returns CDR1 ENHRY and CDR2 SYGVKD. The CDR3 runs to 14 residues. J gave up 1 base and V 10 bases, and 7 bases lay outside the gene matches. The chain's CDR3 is CATLGGSSYNEQFF. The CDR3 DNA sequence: TGTGCCACTCTTGGCGGGAGTTCCTACAATGAGCAGTTCTTC.

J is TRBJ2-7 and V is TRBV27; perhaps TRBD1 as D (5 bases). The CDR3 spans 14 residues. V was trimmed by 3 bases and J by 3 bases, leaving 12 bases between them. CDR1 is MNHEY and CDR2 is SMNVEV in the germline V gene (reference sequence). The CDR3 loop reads CASSLSDRRYEQYF. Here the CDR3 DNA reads TGTGCCAGCAGTTTGAGCGACAGACGCTACGAGCAGTACTTC.

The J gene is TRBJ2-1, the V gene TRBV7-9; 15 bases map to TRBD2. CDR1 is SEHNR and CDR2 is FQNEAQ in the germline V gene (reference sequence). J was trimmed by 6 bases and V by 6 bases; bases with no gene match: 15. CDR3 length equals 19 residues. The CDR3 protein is CASSSTLRGLAGGSNEQFF. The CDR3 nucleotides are TGTGCCAGCAGTTCCACTCTCCGGGGACTAGCGGGGGGAAGCAATGAGCAGTTCTTC.

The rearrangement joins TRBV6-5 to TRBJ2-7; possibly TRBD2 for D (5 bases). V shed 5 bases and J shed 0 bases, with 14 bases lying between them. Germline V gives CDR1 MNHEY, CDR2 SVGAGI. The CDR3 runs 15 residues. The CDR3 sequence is CASSRTLTSSYEQYF. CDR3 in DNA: TGTGCCAGCAGTCGGACGCTTACTAGCTCCTACGAGCAGTACTTC.

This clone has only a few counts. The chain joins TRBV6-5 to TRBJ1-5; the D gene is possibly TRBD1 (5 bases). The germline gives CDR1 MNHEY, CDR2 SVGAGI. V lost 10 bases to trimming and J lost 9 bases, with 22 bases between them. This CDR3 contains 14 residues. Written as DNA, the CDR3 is TGTGCCACCGCGAGCGGGACGGAATCACGGCCCCAGCATTTT. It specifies CATASGTESRPQHF.

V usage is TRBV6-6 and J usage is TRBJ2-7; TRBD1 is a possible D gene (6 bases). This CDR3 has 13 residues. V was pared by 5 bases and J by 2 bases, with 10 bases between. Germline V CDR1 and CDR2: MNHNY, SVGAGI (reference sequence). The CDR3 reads CASSKDSPYEQYF. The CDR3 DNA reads TGTGCCAGCAGTAAGGACAGTCCCTACGAGCAGTACTTC.

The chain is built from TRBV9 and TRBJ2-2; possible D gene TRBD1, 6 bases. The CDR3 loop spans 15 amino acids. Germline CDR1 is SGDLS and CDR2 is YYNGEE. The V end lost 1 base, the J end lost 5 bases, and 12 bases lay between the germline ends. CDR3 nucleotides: TGTGCCAGCAGCGTAAGGACAGTAACTACCGGGGAGCTGTTTTTT. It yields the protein CASSVRTVTTGELFF.

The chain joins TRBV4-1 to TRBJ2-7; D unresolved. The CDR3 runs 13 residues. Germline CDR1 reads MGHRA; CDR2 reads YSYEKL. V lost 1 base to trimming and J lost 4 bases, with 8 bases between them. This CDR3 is CASSQGEVYEQYF. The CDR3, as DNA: TGCGCCAGCAGCCAAGGAGAGGTATACGAGCAGTACTTC.

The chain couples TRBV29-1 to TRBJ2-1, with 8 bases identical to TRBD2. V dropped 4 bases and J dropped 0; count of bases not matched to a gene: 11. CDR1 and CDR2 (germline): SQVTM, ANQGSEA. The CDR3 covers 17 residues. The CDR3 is CSVGSTGLESSYNEQFF. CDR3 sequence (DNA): TGCAGCGTTGGGAGTACGGGACTAGAGAGCTCCTACAATGAGCAGTTCTTC.

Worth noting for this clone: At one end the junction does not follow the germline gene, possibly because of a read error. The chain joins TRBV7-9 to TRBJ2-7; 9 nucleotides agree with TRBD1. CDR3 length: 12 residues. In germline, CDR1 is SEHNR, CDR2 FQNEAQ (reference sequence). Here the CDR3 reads CASSLAGTGTSF. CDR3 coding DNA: TGTGCCAGCAGCTTAGCAGGGACAGGGACGTCCTTC. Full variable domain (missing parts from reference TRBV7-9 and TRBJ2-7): DTGVSQNPRHKITKRGQNVTFRCDPISEHNRLYWYRQTLGQGPEFLTYFQNEAQLEKSRLLSDRFSAERPKGSFSTLEIQRTEQGDSAMYLCASSLAGTGTSFGPGTRLTVT.

In DNA, the CDR3 is TGTGCCAGCAGTATGGCTAGCGGATACGAGCAGTACTTC. Residues: CASSMASGYEQYF. The chain recombines TRBV14 with TRBJ2-7, with TRBD2 matching 7 bases. The V gene's germline CDR1 is SGHDN and CDR2 FVKESK. J lost 4 bases, V lost 6 bases, and 6 bases had no gene match. The CDR3 is 13 amino acids. Full variable domain (outside the CDR3, taken from reference TRBV14 and TRBJ2-7): EAGVTQFPSHSVIEKGQTVTLRCDPISGHDNLYWYRRVMGKEIKFLLHFVKESKQDESGMPNNRFLAERTGGTYSTLKVQPAELEDSGVYFCASSMASGYEQYFGPGTRLTVT.